This T cell receptor (beta chain) was identified in a study of human T cells and chemical hapten exposure. Study-level information: The sensitizer, 2% DPC, was used on 2 cm by 2 cm of upper inner arm skin.

Germline CDR1 is SEHNR and CDR2 is FQNEAQ (reference sequence). This CDR3 comprises 13 residues. V shed 2 bases and J shed 4 bases, with 8 bases lying between them. Each CDR3 protein is one row after TCRdb ran MiXCR on the RACE reads. The profile shows more than 70,000 distinct CDR3 sequences, around 10% of them singletons. This clonotype showed up just a few times. The time point: patch test 2, 6 weeks after DPC sensitization. The treatment here: therapeutic diphenylcyclopropenone sensitization with weekly scalp DPC. The chain has TRBV7-9 and TRBJ2-5; no clear D. The TCR was taken from a man aged 18 to 35 with alopecia areata. Some clones in this sample may be carry-over from other donors' samples. This material consisted of whole blood, taken in connection with sensitization to the hapten diphenylcyclopropenone (DPC). This CDR3 is CASSLMRRETQYF. CDR3 nucleotide sequence: TGTGCCAGCAGCTTAATGCGGCGAGAGACCCAGTACTTC.